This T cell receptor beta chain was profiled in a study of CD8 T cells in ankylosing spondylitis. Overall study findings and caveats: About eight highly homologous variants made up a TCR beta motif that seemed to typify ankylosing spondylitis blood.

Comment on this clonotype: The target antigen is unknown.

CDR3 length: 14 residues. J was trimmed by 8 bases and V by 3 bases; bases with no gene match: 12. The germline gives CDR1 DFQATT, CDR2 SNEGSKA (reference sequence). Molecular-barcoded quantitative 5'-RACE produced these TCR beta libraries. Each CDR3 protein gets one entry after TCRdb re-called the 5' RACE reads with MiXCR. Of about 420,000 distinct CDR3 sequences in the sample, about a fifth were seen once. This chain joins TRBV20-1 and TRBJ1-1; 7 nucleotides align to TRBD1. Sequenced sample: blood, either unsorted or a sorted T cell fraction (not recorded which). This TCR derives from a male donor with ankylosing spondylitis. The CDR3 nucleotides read TGCAGTGCTAGGAGAGGAGGGGGCGGTAGGGAAGCTTTCTTT. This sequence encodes CSARRGGGGREAFF.